This is a list of T cell receptor beta chains from one sample in a study of T cell repertoires in cytomegalovirus infection. TCRdb ran MiXCR on the reads and lists one entry per CDR3 protein. Of 900,000 to 950,000 distinct CDR3 sequences in the sample, 25% to 40% are singletons; the top ten hold roughly 13%. Their antigens are not known. The specimen was cultured CD8+ T cells from PBMCs, collected from culture after CMV antigen stimulation. The source is a human donor in good health (CMV status not recorded). Some clones in this sample may be carry-over from other donors' samples. Each CDR3 is given with its conserved first and last residue.

v_gene,CDR3aa
TRBV28,CASSFTIWTGRRTAKEMNTEAFF
TRBV27,CASSLTGARGYTF
TRBV28,CASSPTSGGLSSYNEQFF
TRBV9,CASSVEGLAQETQYF
TRBV23-1,CASRHQFTQYF
TRBV6-2/TRBV6-3,CASRKAGAQETQYF
TRBV7-9,CASTSLADEQFF
TRBV19,CASKSRYGNEKLFF
TRBV5-1,CASSLLGGWDEKLFF
TRBV4-3,CASSQGGQPRDGYTF
TRBV4-1,CASSQEEPINEQFF
TRBV3-1,CASSHTGTDTDTQYF
TRBV6-5,CASSYSRVGDEQFF
TRBV5-4,CASSPAGDGTDTQYF
TRBV4-3,CASSHLLASTNTGELFF
TRBV20-1,CSARGQGWHEQFF
TRBV7-6,CASSLVRGRGDTQYF
TRBV24-1,CATSDPTRDTQYF
TRBV27,CASSQTLGGNEQFF
TRBV29-1,CSVGSPGTLNTEAFF
TRBV4-1,CASSQGLGQGDTGELFF
TRBV7-7,CASSAIGQGQMNTEAFF
TRBV7-6,CASSPGSHSGELFF
TRBV9,CASSGRDSRSTDTQYF
TRBV6-1,CASLGGTEGYF
TRBV12-3/TRBV12-4,CASSVVERGEDTQYF
TRBV7-9,CASSSRLALSYNEQFF
TRBV7-6,CASSFDRTPGGYEQYF
TRBV20-1,CSAREPLAGPNGETQYF
TRBV10-3,CTISDWTSGAWAYNEQFF
TRBV6-5,CASNRTGGQGDTQYF
TRBV6-2/TRBV6-3,CASSPGAFSAEQFF
TRBV6-5,CASSYEGMEAFF